The 2 T cell receptor beta chains given below trace back to one sample, sequenced in a study of cytomegalovirus exposure and HLA in healthy donors. The PCR made use of 60 Vbeta and 13 Jbeta primers. Profiling relied on immunoSEQ multiplex PCR, and the TCRdb table lists in-frame clones only, not all of them. The data hold roughly 110,000 clones, with approximately 80% observed a single time. Sequencing was performed on PBMCs. The source is a man aged 35-49 years in good health and CMV-seropositive.

This chain joins TRBV7-2 and TRBJ1-1; D gene unclear. V was cut by 4 bases and J by 0 bases, with 12 bases left in between. From germline, CDR1 is SGHTA and CDR2 FQGNSA. CDR3 length: 15 residues. The CDR3 nucleotides read TGTGCCAGCAGCTCCGAGGGTGGGGTGAACACTGAAGCTTTCTTT. Its protein product is CASSSEGGVNTEAFF.

The CDR3 is CASSLATGGGANEQFF. DNA of the CDR3: TGTGCCAGCAGCTTAGCTACCGGGGGGGGTGCCAATGAGCAGTTCTTC. V is TRBV7-8 and J is TRBJ2-1; TRBD2 matches at 8 bases. The CDR3 is 16 residues long. V dropped 0 bases and J dropped 6; count of bases not matched to a gene: 7. Germline-derived CDR1 and CDR2 are SGHVS and FQNEAQ.